The source of this T cell receptor (beta chain) is a study of cytomegalovirus exposure and HLA in healthy donors. Study-wide results and limits: Data from an earlier analysis indicated that most TCR beta V segments were productive either about 90% or about 30% of the time. A later analysis reportedly identified an Asian-associated ancestry cluster as carrying fewer N-insertions than the approximately 670-donor mean. By HLA locus, TCR association rates varied in a later analysis, with DRB1 showing the most and HLA-C the fewest. 16,951 TCR beta sequences were associated with HLA alleles at 0.05 false discovery rate in a later analysis.

Comments on this clone: Antigen: not known.

The primer mix had 60 Vbeta and 13 Jbeta primers. TCRdb's copy holds only in-frame clones and misses some; the assay was immunoSEQ multiplex PCR. The sample contains about 280,000 clones, approximately 90% of which appear only once. The CDR3 has 15 residues. From germline, CDR1 is SGHNT and CDR2 YYREEE (reference sequence). With 4 bases clipped from V and 5 bases from J, the junction kept 11 bases outside the gene matches. The receptor's source is a young woman in good health and CMV-seronegative. The chain uses TRBV5-4 and TRBJ2-5, with TRBD1 matching 7 bases. Sequencing input: PBMCs. The CDR3 loop is CASSITGEKKETQYF. The CDR3, as DNA: TGTGCCAGCAGCATCACAGGGGAAAAGAAGGAGACCCAGTACTTC.